This is a list of T cell receptor beta chains from one sample in a study of blood T cell repertoires in COVID-19. Clones were read by immunoSEQ multiplex PCR, and TCRdb kept only the in-frame ones, dropping some. The sample lists over 55,000 clones, more than 65% occurring once. Sequencing was done on a sample of peripheral blood. The origin of the receptors is a man aged 80 or over with COVID-19, enrolled during active disease. Both conserved end residues are part of each CDR3. The D gene is left open where the match is weak. Rows may omit the clone size; those that give it use once, few, many or a size class.

>TRBJ1-5|TRBV28|.|.|16
TGTGCCAGCAGTCTCCAGACAGCTGACGGCAATCAGCCCCAGCATTTT
CASSLQTADGNQPQHF
>TRBJ2-6|TRBV12-3/TRBV12-4|.|once|13
TGTGCCAGCAGTTTTTCGCACGGCAACGTCCTGACTTTC
CASSFSHGNVLTF
>TRBJ1-1|TRBV6-5|.|few|15
TGTGCCAGCAACGGCCGGGGGGCCGGGTCCGTTGAAGCTTTCTTT
CASNGRGAGSVEAFF
>TRBJ1-1|TRBV11-2|.|.|14
TGTGCCAGCGGCCTTAATCAGGGTAACACTGAAGCTTTCTTT
CASGLNQGNTEAFF
>TRBJ2-1|TRBV24-1|TRBD2|once|19
TGTGCCACCAGTGATTTATCGGGGACTAGCGACTCCTCCTACAATGAGCAGTTCTTC
CATSDLSGTSDSSYNEQFF
>TRBJ1-1|TRBV18|.|few|14
TGTGCCAGCTCACCACCGTGGAGGAACACTGAAGCTTTCTTT
CASSPPWRNTEAFF
>TRBJ1-1|TRBV5-4|.|.|14
TGTGCCAGCAGCGCCGGGACAAGGAACACTGAAGCTTTCTTT
CASSAGTRNTEAFF
>TRBJ1-1|TRBV5-1|TRBD1|.|15
TGCGCCAGCAGCTTCTTCGGACAGGGGAGCACTGAAGCTTTCTTT
CASSFFGQGSTEAFF
>TRBJ1-2|TRBV9|.|.|13
TGTGCCAGCAGCCCACAAACGGGGGGGGGCTACACCTTC
CASSPQTGGGYTF
>TRBJ2-4|TRBV6-5|.|.|15
TGTGCCAGCGTTAGAACCAACGTTGACAAAAACATTCAGTACTTC
CASVRTNVDKNIQYF
>TRBJ1-6|TRBV30|.|.|13
TGTGCCTGGAGTGAGGAGTATAATTCACCCCTCCACTTT
CAWSEEYNSPLHF
>TRBJ2-7|TRBV3-1/TRBV3-2|TRBD1|.|12
TGTGCCAGCAGCTCGGGACAGAGTCGTGGGGCATTC
CASSSGQSRGAF
>TRBJ1-5|TRBV6-5|TRBD1|.|13
TGTGCCAGCAGTACAATAGGACAGGCGGCCCAGCATTTT
CASSTIGQAAQHF
>TRBJ2-2|TRBV19|TRBD2|.|18
TGTGCCAGTAGTATAGGTGATAGCGGGAGGAAGGGCACCGGGGAGCTGTTTTTT
CASSIGDSGRKGTGELFF
>TRBJ2-2|TRBV3-1/TRBV3-2|.|.|17
TGTGCCAGCAGCCAAGGTGCGGCACTAGCGAACACCGGGGAGCTGTTTTTT
CASSQGAALANTGELFF
>TRBJ1-4|TRBV7-8|.|.|15
TGTGCCAGCAGCCCCTTCCAGGGGCCTGAGGAAAAACTGTTTTTT
CASSPFQGPEEKLFF
>TRBJ1-1|TRBV9|TRBD1|.|15
TGTGCCAGCAGCCCAGGGGGACTTTTGAACACTGAAGCTTTCTTT
CASSPGGLLNTEAFF
>TRBJ1-2|TRBV5-1|.|.|15
TGCGCCAGCAGCTTGGAATGGGGAGCTAACTATGGCTACACCTTC
CASSLEWGANYGYTF
>TRBJ1-1|TRBV30|.|.|13
TGTGCCTGGAGTAACCAGGGGTACACTGAAGCTTTCTTT
CAWSNQGYTEAFF
>TRBJ1-5|TRBV28|TRBD1|.|15
TGTGCCAGCAGTTTATGGGACAGGGACCATCAGCCCCAGCATTTT
CASSLWDRDHQPQHF
>TRBJ1-1|TRBV5-1|TRBD1|.|15
TGCGCCAGCAGCTGGGCGACAGGGGGCGTCACTGAAGCTTTCTTT
CASSWATGGVTEAFF
>TRBJ2-5|TRBV19|TRBD1|.|13
TGTGCCGTACAGGGGCCCTCCAGGGAGACCCAGTACTTC
CAVQGPSRETQYF
>TRBJ1-1|TRBV9|.|.|16
TGTGCCAGCAGCTCAGTCCCGGGGGGGTTGAACACTGAAGCTTTCTTT
CASSSVPGGLNTEAFF
>TRBJ1-6|TRBV7-2|.|.|16
TGTGCCAGCAGCTTAGCAGGGGGCTCCTATAATTCACCCCTCCACTTT
CASSLAGGSYNSPLHF
>TRBJ2-3|TRBV19|TRBD1|.|18
TGTGCCAGTAGTTATAGTACAGGGGGCTATGACTTGGCAGATACGCAGTATTTT
CASSYSTGGYDLADTQYF
>TRBJ2-2|TRBV4-1|.|.|15
TGCGCCAGCAGCCAAGAGAGGACGAACACCGGGGAGCTGTTTTTT
CASSQERTNTGELFF
>TRBJ2-2|TRBV12-3/TRBV12-4|.|.|13
TGTGCCAGCAGTTTGGACAGCACCGGGGAGCTGTTTTTT
CASSLDSTGELFF
>TRBJ1-2|TRBV5-1|.|.|16
TGCGCCAGCAGCTTGGAGATAGGCGGAACTAACTATGGCTACACCTTC
CASSLEIGGTNYGYTF
>TRBJ1-1|TRBV4-3|.|.|14
TGCGCCAGCAGCCAAGATACGCGGGGAACTGAAGCTTTCTTT
CASSQDTRGTEAFF
>TRBJ2-1|TRBV18|TRBD2|.|14
TGTGCCAGCTCACCGGGACTAGCAGTATATGAGCAGTTCTTC
CASSPGLAVYEQFF
>TRBJ1-1|TRBV19|.|.|15
TGTGCCAGTAGTATACAGGGTGCTGGTAGCACTGAAGCTTTCTTT
CASSIQGAGSTEAFF
>TRBJ2-1|TRBV24-1|TRBD2|.|17
TGTGCCACCAGTGTAACTAGGCTAGCGGGAGAAGGCGATGAGCAGTTCTTC
CATSVTRLAGEGDEQFF
>TRBJ2-7|TRBV4-2|.|.|16
TGTGCCAGCAGCCAAGGATCCGCAGGGAAGACGTACGAGCAGTACTTC
CASSQGSAGKTYEQYF
>TRBJ2-1|TRBV9|.|.|16
TGTGCCAGCAGCGTAGGGGTGCGGGAATCCTACAATGAGCAGTTCTTC
CASSVGVRESYNEQFF
>TRBJ2-1|TRBV7-3|.|.|16
TGTGCCAGCAGCTTAACGGGCAGCCGCTCCTACAATGAGCAGTTCTTC
CASSLTGSRSYNEQFF